The 15 T cell receptor beta chains below all came from one sample that was sequenced in a study of identical twins. TCRdb reprocessed the 5' RACE reads via MiXCR and lists one record per CDR3 protein. The sample carries some 630,000 distinct CDR3 sequences, around 7.4% recorded once. This sample also appeared in a second study, on yellow fever vaccine responses in identical twins.

Sequencing was carried out using PBMCs. The receptor set was obtained from a woman aged 18-30 years in good health.

The CDR3 nucleotides read TGTGCCAGCAGTTTAACTCCGATGAACACTGAAGCTTTCTTT. Protein: CASSLTPMNTEAFF. This chain joins TRBV12-3 or TRBV12-4 and TRBJ1-1; D is uncertain. Trimming took off 2 bases at V and 0 bases at J, with 7 bases between the two ends. The CDR3 is 14 amino acids.

In this sample, this clonotype turned up many times. V gene TRBV3-1 combines with J gene TRBJ2-1; TRBD2 might be the D (6 bases). The V end was cut by 4 bases, the J end by 2 bases, with 12 bases between. The CDR3 extends over 15 amino acids. Per the germline V gene, CDR1 is LGHDT and CDR2 is YNNKEL (reference sequence). This CDR3 is CASSRTSHTYNEQFF. The CDR3 DNA reads as TGTGCCAGCAGCCGTACTAGCCATACCTACAATGAGCAGTTCTTC.

The chain recombines TRBV5-4 with TRBJ2-1, with TRBD2 matching 8 bases. V was clipped by 4 bases and J by 8 bases; unmatched bases: 8. The CDR3 consists of 14 residues. From germline, CDR1 is SGHNT and CDR2 YYREEE (reference sequence). The CDR3 loop reads CASSLDSLADEQFF. In nucleotides, the CDR3 is TGTGCCAGCAGCCTTGATTCACTAGCGGATGAGCAGTTCTTC.

This clonotype was recorded many times. This rearrangement joins TRBV29-1 to TRBJ2-7, with 9 bases identical to TRBD2. The CDR3 totals 12 residues. J gave up 5 bases and V 7 bases, and 6 bases lay outside the gene matches. In germline, CDR1 is SQVTM, CDR2 ANQGSEA. CDR3 sequence (DNA): TGCAGCGCTAGAGCGGGGGGCAACGAGCAGTACTTC. Translated: CSARAGGNEQYF.

The CDR3 here is CASSDSVGYEQYF. In DNA form, the CDR3 reads TGTGCCAGCAGTGACTCTGTGGGCTACGAGCAGTACTTC. This rearrangement joins TRBV6-4 to TRBJ2-7; D is uncertain. Trimming left V 0 bases short and J 3 bases short, with 6 bases between. The germline V gene encodes CDR1 MRHNA and CDR2 SNTAGT. The CDR3 runs to 13 residues.

This clonotype was seen ten or more times. The gene calls are TRBV4-1 and TRBJ2-3; maybe TRBD1 (5 bases). Trimming removed 1 base from V and 8 bases from J, with 19 bases in between. Germline V gene lookup returns CDR1 MGHRA and CDR2 YSYEKL. CDR3 size: 16 residues. The CDR3 region has the DNA TGCGCCAGCAGCCAAGGTGGCTATATCGAACAGGCTACGCAGTATTTT. The encoded protein is CASSQGGYIEQATQYF.

V and J are TRBV5-5 and TRBJ2-7; 7 positions agree with TRBD1. In germline, CDR1 is SGHKS, CDR2 YYEKEE (reference sequence). The CDR3 is 13 residues long. J was trimmed by 5 bases and V by 10 bases; bases with no gene match: 12. CDR3 DNA: TGTGCCCGAAAACCTGACAGGGATCACGAGCAGTACGTC. Its protein product is CARKPDRDHEQYV.

This clonotype was observed many times. The chain employs TRBV10-3 and TRBJ1-5; tentative D call: TRBD1 (5 bases). The CDR3 sequence is 13 residues long. V dropped 6 bases and J dropped 5 bases, with 11 bases sitting between them. The germline V gene has CDR1 ENHRY and CDR2 SYGVKD. The CDR3 is CAISGGGDQPQHF. In DNA form, the CDR3 reads TGTGCCATCAGCGGGGGTGGGGATCAGCCCCAGCATTTT.

The sample holds many counts of this clonotype. V is TRBV4-1 and J is TRBJ1-1, with a tentative D call TRBD1 (5 bases). Germline CDR1 is MGHRA and CDR2 is YSYEKL. The CDR3 covers 20 residues. Trimming stripped 2 bases from V and 0 bases from J, with 25 bases between. Here the CDR3 reads CASSQPRAALDSVMNTEAFF. DNA for the CDR3: TGCGCCAGCAGCCAACCGCGCGCGGCGCTTGACAGTGTCATGAACACTGAAGCTTTCTTT.

This clonotype was seen a few times. The CDR3 region is CASSSLAAGQDGYTF. The CDR3 bases are TGCGCCAGCAGCTCCCTGGCGGCAGGTCAAGATGGCTACACCTTC. The rearrangement joins TRBV5-1 to TRBJ1-2; D is unclear. CDR1 and CDR2 (germline): SGHRS, YFSETQ. V lost 3 bases, J lost 6 bases, and 18 bases lay in between. The CDR3 has 15 amino acids.

This clonotype was seen more than once but under ten times. V and J are TRBV7-8 and TRBJ1-2; D might be TRBD1 (6 bases). The germline V gene has CDR1 SGHVS and CDR2 FQNEAQ. V was cut by 0 bases and J by 7 bases, with 18 bases left in between. The CDR3 spans 16 residues. The CDR3 loop is CASSLAVVGGELGYTF. In nucleotides, the CDR3 is TGTGCCAGCAGCTTAGCGGTGGTAGGGGGGGAACTTGGCTACACCTTC. Looking up the rest from reference TRBV7-8 and TRBJ1-2 gives the full variable domain: GAGVSQSPRYKVAKRGQDVALRCDPISGHVSLFWYQQALGQGPEFLTYFQNEAQLDKSGLPSDRFFAERPEGSVSTLKIQRTQQEDSAVYLCASSLAVVGGELGYTFGSGTRLTVV.

This clonotype was counted at least ten times. The genes are TRBV7-2 and TRBJ1-5; D gene ambiguous. The CDR3 is made up of 13 amino acids. In germline, CDR1 is SGHTA, CDR2 FQGNSA. V lost 2 bases, J lost 7 bases, and 9 bases lay in between. CDR3 loop: CASSLSGGQPQHF. For the CDR3, the DNA is TGTGCCAGCAGCTTATCCGGCGGGCAGCCCCAGCATTTT. The variable domain in full, with the rest retrieved from reference TRBV7-2 and TRBJ1-5, is GAGVSQSPSNKVTEKGKDVELRCDPISGHTALYWYRQSLGQGLEFLIYFQGNSAPDKSGLPSDRFSAERTGGSVSTLTIQRTQQEDSAVYLCASSLSGGQPQHFGDGTRLSIL.

In this sample, this clonotype turned up a few times. The chain carries TRBV20-1 and TRBJ1-5; D is unclear. Germline loops: CDR1 DFQATT, CDR2 SNEGSKA (reference sequence). The CDR3 runs to 14 residues. Trimming stripped 1 base from V and 0 bases from J, with 7 bases between. In DNA, the CDR3 is TGCAGTGCTAGAGGGGTCTATAGCAATCAGCCCCAGCATTTT. Protein product: CSARGVYSNQPQHF.

The chain is built from TRBV20-1 and TRBJ2-7; 7 bases agree with TRBD1. V dropped 6 bases and J dropped 4; count of bases not matched to a gene: 9. CDR3 size: 13 residues. The germline V gene encodes CDR1 DFQATT and CDR2 SNEGSKA (reference sequence). This CDR3 reads CSAENRDSYEQYF. CDR3 DNA: TGCAGTGCCGAAAACCGGGACAGTTACGAGCAGTACTTC.

In regard to this clonotype: A much larger clone differs from this one at a single base, so this may be a read error. The chain has TRBV12-3 or TRBV12-4 and TRBJ2-2, with 7 bases that match TRBD2. CDR3 size: 13 residues. V gave up 10 bases and J gave up 0 bases; unmatched junction bases: 2. CDR3 coding DNA: TGTGCCATCAGCGGGGCGAACACCGGGGAGCTGTTTTTT. Protein product: CAISGANTGELFF.